This is a list of T cell receptor beta chains from one sample in a study of CXCR3-negative and CXCR3-positive naive CD8 T cells. TCRdb re-called the 5' RACE reads and gives one entry per CDR3 protein, without DNA. Recorded for this sample: about 130,000 distinct CDR3 sequences. Source material: naive CXCR3- CD8+ T cells from blood. The receptors were gathered from a human donor in good health. Some clones in this sample may be carry-over from other donors' samples. CDR3s include the opening cysteine and the closing phenylalanine or tryptophan.

J gene	V gene	CDR3 protein
TRBJ1-3	TRBV12-3/TRBV12-4	CASEQGSGNTIYF
TRBJ2-3	TRBV19	CASSPTSGYGTDTQYF
TRBJ2-7	TRBV5-4	CATSGGGSIEQYF
TRBJ1-2	TRBV7-6	CASPAGRDRALGNYGYTF
TRBJ2-3	TRBV6-6	CASSQGYLGQYF
TRBJ1-2	TRBV4-2	CASSQDSGASYGYTF
TRBJ2-7	TRBV18	CASSPPQGGFSYEQYF
TRBJ2-7	TRBV7-6	CASSEGGTNEQYF
TRBJ2-1	TRBV19	CASSISRGYEQFF
TRBJ2-5	TRBV12-3/TRBV12-4	CASSLNVGETQYF
TRBJ2-1	TRBV9	CASSVGTRGDEQFF
TRBJ2-5	TRBV4-3	CASSPFTSGLQETQYF
TRBJ2-1	TRBV29-1	CSARLVGYNEQFF
TRBJ2-2	TRBV4-1	CASSHPIAGGANTGELFF
TRBJ2-7	TRBV29-1	CSVEPSGSNEQYF
TRBJ1-1	TRBV25-1	CASRDHRGLTEAFF
TRBJ1-2	TRBV29-1	CSADGDFYGYTF
TRBJ2-7	TRBV6-6	CASSYSDWNEQYF
TRBJ2-7	TRBV20-1	CSARDTWADSYEQYF
TRBJ2-2	TRBV7-2	CASSTMDRTGELFF
TRBJ2-7	TRBV30	CAWSVGPGGSYEQYF
TRBJ2-7	TRBV5-1	CASSLPPSGRTYEQYF
TRBJ2-4	TRBV5-4	CASSFEGGGKNIQYF
TRBJ2-7	TRBV20-1	CSAEPLEGIHEQYF
TRBJ2-7	TRBV12-3/TRBV12-4	CASSLGYALEQYF
TRBJ2-5	TRBV28	CASSKEGTSGRHQETQYF
TRBJ2-3	TRBV28	CASSLGGLHPSTDTQYF
TRBJ1-3	TRBV12-3/TRBV12-4	CASSSPYTSGNTIYF
TRBJ2-4	TRBV20-1	CSARDDGLRPAIQYF
TRBJ2-7	TRBV3-1	CASSVGLVGYEQYF
TRBJ1-1	TRBV14	CASSPLMGEHAEAFF
TRBJ2-5	TRBV4-3	CASSRKSTKGETQYF
TRBJ1-2	TRBV15	CATSRDRFGDYGYTF